This TCR beta chain is drawn from a study of OX40 agonist ivuxolimab in advanced cancers. Note on this clone: Its antigen is currently unknown.

CDR3 length: 16 residues. V lost 2 bases and J lost 6; bases outside the gene matches: 4. CDR1 and CDR2 from the germline V gene are SGHDT and YYEEEE. Profiled with immunoSEQ multiplex PCR; TCRdb holds only in-frame clones, not every one. The sample shows fewer than 85,000 clones, about 86% of them seen only once. The study's findings and limits: Expanded clones belonging to CD8+ T cells outnumbered, on average, those of CD4+.

The sequence was obtained from an adult with an advanced solid tumor such as melanoma, head and neck, liver or kidney cancer. The genes are TRBV5-6 and TRBJ2-2; 13 bases agree with TRBD2. The input for sequencing was CD4+ or CD8+ T cells sorted from blood, taken in a trial of the OX40 agonist ivuxolimab. CDR3 in DNA: TGTGCCAGCAGCTTAGGACTAGCGGGAGAGGCCGGGGAGCTGTTTTTT. Translation: CASSLGLAGEAGELFF.